The text below deals with one T cell receptor beta chain. The target of this receptor is not known. The input lacks base qualities; no much larger clone sits a single base away. The immunoSEQ multiplex PCR, with forward primers for 54 TRBV segments and reverse primers for 13 TRBJ segments, was used to amplify TCRB CDR3 regions. Pre-culture CD4+ samples were sequenced at deep resolution, targeting 200,000 T cell genomes. Sequencing of the amplicons on an Illumina HiSeq System generated 87 bp reads spanning the CDR3. The authors' analysis ran thus. PCR and sequencing errors in the reads were corrected, and CDR3 regions were defined by aligning to IMGT reference sequences. Template and unique rearrangement counts were estimated using synthetic template pools. Clonality was calculated as 1 minus Pielou's evenness. The Daley-Smith estimator was used to estimate richness. Repertoire overlap was measured with Morisita's index. A clone counted as low-abundance if it appeared in cultured samples but went undetected in the pre-culture repertoire of the same donor. The clones in this table, taken by TCRdb from immuneACCESS, are in-frame only. Not every clone is retained; where verified, under half of the shortfall comes from an unresolved V gene, and the cause of the rest is unknown. For V, J and clone size, that table is used; D and trimming come from the DNA. This sample is represented by 65,000 to 95,000 clones; about 80% of them were singletons. The leading ten clones occupy about 1.6% of the sample.

The record originates from a study of T cell repertoires and HLA-DP antigens (dated by TCRdb to the late 2010s). About the full investigation: An in vitro model of CD4+ T cell alloreactivity against allogeneic HLA-DP presented by transduced HeLa cells was used in the study. Of the three donors, two were male and one was female, with ages ranging from the 18-to-29 band to the 60-to-69 band. On average, about 220 ng of DNA went in for sorted CD137+CD4+ samples, versus about 1,100 ng for pre-culture CD4+ samples. One alloantigen differed from self by one peptide-binding groove amino acid, whereas the other differed by ten, modelling structurally similar versus dissimilar alloantigens.

The CDR3, cysteine through phenylalanine, is 16 amino acids long. The only DNA kept is the CDR3, 48 bases in frame from the first base. V is shortened by 5 bases, J by 4 bases, and the region joining them spans 18 bases. The germline V gene specifies MDHEN as CDR1 and SYDVKM as CDR2. Untouched CD4+ T cells were isolated from Ficoll-separated PBMC through negative selection with magnetic beads, and an average purity of about 98% was reached. Magnetic beads were used to isolate untouched CD4+ T cells from Ficoll-separated PBMC, giving 95% to 98% purity with negligible CD8+ contamination. Peripheral blood mononuclear cells came from the buffy coats of three healthy blood donors. CMV seronegative status was shared by all three donors. Genomic DNA was extracted with the DNeasy Blood & Tissue Kit. For each subject, genomic DNA from sorted CD137+CD4+ cells and from pre-culture CD4+ baseline samples underwent TCRB sequencing.

Study-level results and caveats: Sorted CD137+ cells showed similar clonality against both alloantigens, at approximately 0.4, which was much higher than the approximately 0.038 seen in pre-culture samples. Separate analysis of naive and memory CD4+ repertoires was not performed. Clones undetected before culture had an average cumulative frequency of 36.3% against one allele and 45% to 65% against the other. Limitations were identified as the inclusion of only three donors, the use of a non-physiological HeLa antigen-presenting system, and the use of total CD4+ responder cells.

The receptor chain draws on TRBV28 and TRBJ1-3; possibly the D gene is TRBD1, per 6 matching bases. Sequencing input: CD4+ T cells from PBMCs. This receptor was identified in a man between 60 and 75 years old in good health and CMV-seronegative. The bases read TGTGCCAGCAGTACGCACAGGGCCCAATACGGAAACACCATATATTTT. It codes for CASSTHRAQYGNTIYF.